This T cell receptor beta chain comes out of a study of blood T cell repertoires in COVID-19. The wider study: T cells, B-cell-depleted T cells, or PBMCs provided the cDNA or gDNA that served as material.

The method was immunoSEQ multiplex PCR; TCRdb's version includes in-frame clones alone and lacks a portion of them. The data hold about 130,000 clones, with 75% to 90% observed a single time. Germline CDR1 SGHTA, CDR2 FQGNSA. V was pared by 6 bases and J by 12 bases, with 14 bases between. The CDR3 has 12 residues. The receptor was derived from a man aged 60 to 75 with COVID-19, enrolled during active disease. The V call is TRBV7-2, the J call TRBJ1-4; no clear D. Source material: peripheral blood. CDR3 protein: CASRSEGSQLFF. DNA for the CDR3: TGTGCCAGCAGATCCGAGGGCAGCCAACTGTTTTTT.